This TCR beta chain was obtained from a study of blood T cell repertoires in COVID-19. About the research overall: Material from acute and convalescent COVID-19 was sourced from the United States, Italy and Spain. In each case, the material was cDNA or gDNA derived from T cells, B-cell-depleted T cells, or PBMCs.

The CDR3 extends over 14 amino acids. The germline CDR1 and CDR2 sequences are LNHDA and SQIVND (reference sequence). The ends lost 6 bases at V and 3 bases at J; junction bases unmatched: 3. Methods used by the authors: Cell counts per sample came from amplifying reference gene primers. The data were produced by immunoSEQ multiplex PCR, yet TCRdb's version contains in-frame clones alone and is incomplete. V and J calls and clone size are as listed in that table; D and trimming were resolved from the DNA. The sample has 59,000 or so clones; just over 90% are singletons. Sequencing input: peripheral blood. This chain connects TRBV19 to TRBJ2-2; TRBD1 matches at 8 bases. The sequence was collected from a human donor in a cohort sampled during active COVID-19. DNA of the CDR3: TGTGCCAGTAGGATACAGGGGGACACCGGGGAGCTGTTTTTT. Translated: CASRIQGDTGELFF.